This TCR beta chain was retrieved from a study of blood T cell repertoires in COVID-19. Whole-study context: Acute-phase and convalescent COVID-19 samples originated in the United States, Italy and Spain. Sources were T cells, B-cell-depleted T cells, or PBMCs; the material itself was cDNA or gDNA.

The method was immunoSEQ multiplex PCR; TCRdb's version includes in-frame clones alone and lacks a portion of them. Among approximately 180,000 clones, around 81% were seen once, and the ten largest hold approximately 12%. Only a few counts were recorded for this clone. CDR1 LNHNV and CDR2 YYDKDF come from the germline V gene (reference sequence). This CDR3 is built from 16 residues. V lost 1 base and J lost 5; bases outside the gene matches: 6. Specimen: peripheral blood. The chain links TRBV15 to TRBJ2-3, with 10 bases aligning to TRBD2. This sequence was found in a woman over 75 with COVID-19, enrolled during active disease. DNA for the CDR3: TGTGCCACCAGCAGAGCCCCGGGACTAGCGAAAGATACGCAGTATTTT. Translating gives CATSRAPGLAKDTQYF.